This TCR beta chain was captured in a study of cytomegalovirus exposure and HLA in healthy donors. A multiplex PCR was run with 60 Vbeta primers and 13 Jbeta primers. Libraries were prepared by immunoSEQ multiplex PCR; TCRdb keeps only in-frame clonotypes and omits some of them. This sample has about 170,000 clones, with approximately 80% found just once. This clone was detected once. Its antigen is unidentified. Regarding the study as a whole: A few of the chains that were CMV-associated were confirmed in vitro to be specific for CMV antigens.

Germline V gene lookup returns CDR1 MDHEN and CDR2 SYDVKM. The length of the CDR3 is 14 residues. J was trimmed by 4 bases and V by 4 bases; bases with no gene match: 6. The chain recombines TRBV28 with TRBJ2-7; the match to TRBD2 covers 8 bases. The receptor's source is a woman between 45 and 60 years old in good health and CMV-seropositive. Specimen: PBMCs. The CDR3 is CASSSPGTSYEQYF. CDR3 bases: TGTGCCAGCAGTTCCCCGGGGACTAGTTACGAGCAGTACTTC. Full variable domain (missing parts from reference TRBV28 and TRBJ2-7): DVKVTQSSRYLVKRTGEKVFLECVQDMDHENMFWYRQDPGLGLRLIYFSYDVKMKEKGDIPEGYSVSREKKERFSLILESASTNQTSMYLCASSSPGTSYEQYFGPGTRLTVT.